These 32 T cell receptor beta chains were sequenced from one sample in a study of blood T cell repertoires in COVID-19. Assay: immunoSEQ multiplex PCR; the TCRdb copy retains only in-frame clones and omits some. Among roughly 150,000 clones listed, around 80% were seen once. What was sequenced was peripheral blood. Receptors were obtained from a man aged 60 to 75 with acute or convalescent COVID-19.

The chain links TRBV24-1 to TRBJ2-3; D remains ambiguous. The CDR3 has 13 residues. The germline V gene encodes CDR1 KGHDR and CDR2 SFDVKD. Trimming cost V 3 bases and J 2 bases, with 5 bases left between them. The CDR3 region has the DNA TGTGCCACCAGTGATCGGTTCACAGATACGCAGTATTTT. Its protein product is CATSDRFTDTQYF.

This clone appeared once. V gene TRBV19 combines with J gene TRBJ1-5; 9 bases agree with TRBD1. Trimming removed 6 bases from V and 11 bases from J; junction bases left unmatched: 11. The CDR3 extends over 14 amino acids. The germline V gene encodes CDR1 LNHDA and CDR2 SQIVND (reference sequence). CDR3 nucleotide sequence: TGTGCCAGTAGGGACCCGGGACAGGGAGGGACCCAGCATTTT. This codes for CASRDPGQGGTQHF. Drawing the rest from reference TRBV19 and TRBJ1-5, the complete variable domain is DGGITQSPKYLFRKEGQNVTLSCEQNLNHDAMYWYRQDPGQGLRLIYYSQIVNDFQKGDIAEGYSVSREKKESFPLTVTSAQKNPTAFYLCASRDPGQGGTQHFGDGTRLSIL.

The chain couples TRBV5-1 to TRBJ1-1, with 11 bases aligning to TRBD1. Trimming cost V 1 base and J 0 bases; bases outside gene matches: 5. The CDR3 covers 17 residues. Per germline, CDR1 SGHRS and CDR2 YFSETQ. DNA of the CDR3: TGCGCCAGCAGCTTGCTCGGGACAGGGGGTTTGAACACTGAAGCTTTCTTT. It is translated as CASSLLGTGGLNTEAFF.

CDR3 bases: TGTGCCAGCAGCGTAGCCTCTGCAGGGGGCTGGGAGACCCAGTACTTC. Amino acids: CASSVASAGGWETQYF. The chain couples TRBV9 to TRBJ2-5; TRBD1 matches 8 bases. The germline gives CDR1 SGDLS, CDR2 YYNGEE. Germline trimming cut 0 bases from V and 5 bases from J; bases unmatched to any gene: 9. This CDR3 is built from 16 residues.

V and J are TRBV6-6 and TRBJ2-7; 7 bases align to TRBD2. The CDR3 has 15 residues. The germline V gene has CDR1 MNHNY and CDR2 SVGAGI (reference sequence). J lost 2 bases, V lost 5 bases, and 9 bases had no gene match. CDR3 coding DNA: TGTGCCAGCAGTCTTCTAGCGGCTCTGACCTACGAGCAGTACTTC. It is translated as CASSLLAALTYEQYF.

CDR3 DNA: TGTGCCAGCAGCTTGGGGCTAGCGGGAGTTGAGACCCAGTACTTC. It specifies CASSLGLAGVETQYF. V and J are TRBV5-4 and TRBJ2-5, with 10 bases that match TRBD2. V was pared by 0 bases and J by 5 bases, with 4 bases of the junction left unmatched. The germline gives CDR1 SGHNT, CDR2 YYREEE (reference sequence). The CDR3 is 15 residues long. Combining the CDR3 with reference TRBV5-4 and TRBJ2-5 gives the whole variable domain ETGVTQSPTHLIKTRGQQVTLRCSSQSGHNTVSWYQQALGQGPQFIFQYYREEENGRGNFPPRFSGLQFPNYSSELNVNALELDDSALYLCASSLGLAGVETQYFGPGTRLLVL.

This chain uses TRBV5-6 with TRBJ1-2; 10 bases line up with TRBD1. Germline trimming cut 2 bases from V and 4 bases from J; bases unmatched to any gene: 14. Germline-derived CDR1 and CDR2 are SGHDT and YYEEEE. The CDR3 contains 18 residues. The CDR3 loop reads CASSLAGTGAPWGYGYTF. The CDR3 DNA reads TGTGCCAGCAGCTTAGCCGGGACAGGGGCGCCTTGGGGCTATGGCTACACCTTC.

This clone was counted only a few times. V is TRBV5-6 and J is TRBJ1-2; TRBD1 might be the D (5 bases). The germline V and J ends were trimmed by 4 bases and 5 bases, with 21 bases remaining between them. This CDR3 comprises 16 residues. Per germline, CDR1 SGHDT and CDR2 YYEEEE. The CDR3 here is CASSLGLSQGEYGYTF. The CDR3 bases are TGTGCCAGCAGCCTGGGCCTCAGTCAGGGTGAATATGGCTACACCTTC.

The chain combines TRBV7-2 with TRBJ1-2, with D possibly matching TRBD1 (6 bases). Germline CDR1 and CDR2: SGHTA and FQGNSA. V was trimmed by 7 bases and J by 4 bases, leaving 13 bases between them. This CDR3 spans 13 amino acids. In DNA form, the CDR3 reads TGTGCCAGCACCATCAGGGGACCCTATGGCTACACCTTC. This translates into CASTIRGPYGYTF.

V usage is TRBV19 and J usage is TRBJ1-6, with D possibly TRBD1 on 6 matching bases. Germline V CDR1 and CDR2: LNHDA, SQIVND (reference sequence). Trimming removed 11 bases from V and 1 base from J, with 18 bases in between. The CDR3 sequence is 16 residues long. As DNA, the CDR3 is TGTGCCGATTTAGGGGGAAAGGGTTCCTATAATTCACCCCTCCACTTT. Its translation: CADLGGKGSYNSPLHF.

This chain connects TRBV6-5 to TRBJ1-2; 7 bases agree with TRBD1. J lost 2 bases, V lost 6 bases, and 6 bases had no gene match. This CDR3 has 14 amino acids. Germline CDR1 MNHEY, CDR2 SVGAGI. This CDR3 reads CASSLDRPNYGYTF. CDR3 bases: TGTGCCAGCAGCCTGGACAGGCCCAACTATGGCTACACCTTC.

V and J are TRBV7-9 and TRBJ2-2, with 9 nucleotides matching TRBD1. After removal of 4 bases from V and 2 bases from J, the junction contained 14 bases not matched to a gene. The CDR3 consists of 19 residues. The germline gives CDR1 SEHNR, CDR2 FQNEAQ (reference sequence). The CDR3 bases are TGTGCCAGCAGCTCCCCCTCGACAGGGGGGACGGGAAACACCGGGGAGCTGTTTTTT. Its protein product is CASSSPSTGGTGNTGELFF.

This rearrangement joins TRBV10-1 to TRBJ2-2; 15 bases are a match to TRBD2. The CDR3 totals 19 residues. With V trimmed by 2 bases and J by 1 base, 5 bases remained unmatched. Per germline, CDR1 WNHNN and CDR2 SYGVQD (reference sequence). For the CDR3, the DNA is TGCGCCAGCAGTGAGCCCGGGACTAGCGGGGGGATGAACACCGGGGAGCTGTTTTTT. This encodes CASSEPGTSGGMNTGELFF.

This clone was counted between two and nine times. The rearrangement uses TRBV6-5 and TRBJ1-6; 7 nucleotides agree with TRBD1. V was clipped by 4 bases and J by 4 bases; unmatched bases: 1. This CDR3 has 14 residues. In germline, CDR1 is MNHEY, CDR2 SVGAGI. The CDR3 bases are TGTGCCAGCAGTTTACAGGGGTATAATTCACCCCTCCACTTT. It is translated as CASSLQGYNSPLHF.

This clone appeared a single time. The chain joins TRBV19 to TRBJ2-1; perhaps TRBD1 as D (6 bases). Germline values: CDR1 LNHDA, CDR2 SQIVND (reference sequence). The CDR3 is 13 amino acids. Trimming took off 8 bases at V and 7 bases at J, with 15 bases between the two ends. CDR3 in DNA: TGTGCCAGTGCCTGGGTGGGGGCTAATGAGCAGTTCTTC. Amino acid sequence: CASAWVGANEQFF.

The chain is built from TRBV12-3 or TRBV12-4 and TRBJ1-2, with D uncertain. Trimming took off 5 bases at V and 2 bases at J, with 6 bases between the two ends. The CDR3 covers 12 residues. CDR3 in amino acids: CASSPRNYGYTF. CDR3 DNA: TGTGCCAGCAGTCCCCGGAACTATGGCTACACCTTC.

The rearrangement joins TRBV3-1 (or the pseudogene TRBV3-2) to TRBJ2-3; 11 bases line up with TRBD2. Germline V gene sequence: CDR1 LGHDT, CDR2 YNNKEL (reference sequence). Losses at the gene ends were 4 bases for V and 8 bases for J; bases not matched to a gene: 14. The CDR3 totals 17 residues. CDR3: CASSLSTSGGASGTQYF. CDR3 in DNA: TGTGCCAGCAGCCTTTCAACTAGCGGGGGCGCTTCGGGTACGCAGTATTTT.

The CDR3 DNA reads as TGCGCCAGCAGCATGCGTCCCAGGGGAGAGACCCAGTACTTC. Translation: CASSMRPRGETQYF. V gene TRBV5-1 combines with J gene TRBJ2-5; TRBD1 is a possible D gene (6 bases). The germline gives CDR1 SGHRS, CDR2 YFSETQ. The CDR3 sequence is 14 residues long. Trimming pared 4 bases from V and 4 bases from J, leaving 14 bases between.

The rearrangement joins TRBV19 to TRBJ2-2, with TRBD2 matching over 7 bases. Germline V gene data show CDR1 as LNHDA and CDR2 as SQIVND (reference sequence). With V trimmed by 8 bases and J by 1 base, 4 bases remained unmatched. The CDR3 extends over 14 amino acids. CDR3 protein: CASYQRENTGELFF. CDR3 coding DNA: TGTGCCAGTTACCAGCGGGAGAACACCGGGGAGCTGTTTTTT.

The chain uses TRBV9 and TRBJ1-2; possible D gene TRBD1, 6 bases. The CDR3 spans 15 residues. The germline V and J ends were trimmed by 6 bases and 6 bases, with 21 bases remaining between them. The V gene's germline CDR1 is SGDLS and CDR2 YYNGEE. The chain's CDR3 is CASTSQGTLSHGYTF. DNA for the CDR3: TGTGCCAGCACTTCCCAGGGGACACTCTCGCATGGCTACACCTTC.

The chain joins TRBV7-2 to TRBJ2-2; 7 bases map to TRBD2. Germline values: CDR1 SGHTA, CDR2 FQGNSA. The CDR3 loop spans 15 amino acids. V lost 8 bases, J lost 5 bases, and 11 bases stayed unmatched. The CDR3 region has the DNA TGTGCCAGCTCGGTGGAAGGACTAGTTACCGGGGAGCTGTTTTTT. Translating gives CASSVEGLVTGELFF. Looking up the rest from reference TRBV7-2 and TRBJ2-2 gives the full variable domain: GAGVSQSPSNKVTEKGKDVELRCDPISGHTALYWYRQSLGQGLEFLIYFQGNSAPDKSGLPSDRFSAERTGGSVSTLTIQRTQQEDSAVYLCASSVEGLVTGELFFGEGSRLTVL.

The CDR3, as DNA: TGTGCCAGTACCCCTCTAGCGGGGGGGCCAGATACGCAGTATTTT. As protein: CASTPLAGGPDTQYF. The chain is built from TRBV9 and TRBJ2-3; TRBD2 agrees at 12 bases. V was pared by 8 bases and J by 4 bases, with 8 bases of the junction left unmatched. Germline V gene data show CDR1 as SGDLS and CDR2 as YYNGEE. This CDR3 comprises 15 residues.

This sequence joins TRBV4-2 and TRBJ1-3; D may be TRBD1 (6 bases). Germline-derived CDR1 and CDR2 are LGHNA and YNFKEQ. The CDR3 length is 21 residues. V dropped 0 bases and J dropped 0 bases, with 24 bases sitting between them. As DNA, the CDR3 is TGTGCCAGCAGCCAAGAATCAGGGGTGGAAGCGCTCGCTGGCTCTGGAAACACCATATATTTT. Protein: CASSQESGVEALAGSGNTIYF.

This chain connects TRBV28 to TRBJ2-4; 11 positions match TRBD2. This CDR3 region has 16 residues. V lost 2 bases, J lost 2 bases, and 2 bases stayed unmatched. Looked up from germline, CDR1 is MDHEN and CDR2 is SYDVKM. This CDR3 reads CASSLTTSGTKNIQYF. DNA of the CDR3: TGTGCCAGCAGTTTAACGACTAGCGGGACCAAAAACATTCAGTACTTC. The full variable domain, with the rest looked up from reference TRBV28 and TRBJ2-4, is DVKVTQSSRYLVKRTGEKVFLECVQDMDHENMFWYRQDPGLGLRLIYFSYDVKMKEKGDIPEGYSVSREKKERFSLILESASTNQTSMYLCASSLTTSGTKNIQYFGAGTRLSVL.

CDR3: CASRPLAGSTGELFF. The DNA for the CDR3 is TGCGCCAGCAGACCTCTAGCGGGTTCCACCGGGGAGCTGTTTTTT. The V call is TRBV5-1, the J call TRBJ2-2; 8 bases fit TRBD2. The CDR3 length is 15 residues. Germline V CDR1 and CDR2: SGHRS, YFSETQ. V dropped 5 bases and J dropped 4; count of bases not matched to a gene: 7.

This chain joins TRBV5-4 and TRBJ2-7; 8 nucleotides match TRBD2. This CDR3 has 16 amino acids. Germline V gives CDR1 SGHNT, CDR2 YYREEE (reference sequence). V lost 4 bases and J lost 4; bases outside the gene matches: 13. The CDR3 DNA is TGTGCCAGCAGCCACGGGGGTGCGGGAGGTAATTACGAGCAGTACTTC. Its protein is CASSHGGAGGNYEQYF.

The chain joins TRBV5-5 to TRBJ1-6, with 7 positions matching TRBD1. This CDR3 has 15 residues. In germline, CDR1 is SGHKS, CDR2 YYEKEE (reference sequence). V lost 5 bases and J lost 6; bases outside the gene matches: 8. The CDR3 DNA follows: TGTGCCAGCAGGCATACAGGGGCCTCTAATTCACCCCTCCACTTT. Encoded protein: CASRHTGASNSPLHF.

The chain has TRBV7-8 and TRBJ1-6; D call uncertain. CDR1 is SGHVS, CDR2 FQNEAQ, per germline. Trimming removed 6 bases at V and 0 bases at J, with 6 bases between. The CDR3 is made up of 14 amino acids. The CDR3 reads CASSGSSYNSPLHF. For the CDR3, the DNA is TGTGCCAGCAGTGGCAGCTCCTATAATTCACCCCTCCACTTT.

This chain connects TRBV29-1 to TRBJ1-2, with 8 positions matching TRBD1. V was clipped by 7 bases and J by 0 bases; unmatched bases: 4. This CDR3 contains 13 residues. Germline V gene lookup returns CDR1 SQVTM and CDR2 ANQGSEA. This chain's CDR3 is CSAGQGSNYGYTF. CDR3 sequence (DNA): TGCAGCGCCGGACAGGGTTCTAACTATGGCTACACCTTC.

This sequence joins TRBV7-2 and TRBJ2-1, with 11 positions matching TRBD2. This CDR3 spans 16 amino acids. After removal of 1 base from V and 9 bases from J, the junction contained 8 bases not matched to a gene. Germline V CDR1 and CDR2: SGHTA, FQGNSA. CDR3 coding DNA: TGTGCCAGCAGCTTAGTTGAGGGTGGGACTAGCGGTGAGCAGTTCTTC. It yields the protein CASSLVEGGTSGEQFF. Filled out from reference TRBV7-2 and TRBJ2-1, the complete variable domain reads GAGVSQSPSNKVTEKGKDVELRCDPISGHTALYWYRQSLGQGLEFLIYFQGNSAPDKSGLPSDRFSAERTGGSVSTLTIQRTQQEDSAVYLCASSLVEGGTSGEQFFGPGTRLTVL.

This chain connects TRBV14 to TRBJ1-4, with D perhaps matching TRBD1 (5 bases). The CDR3 consists of 14 residues. Per germline, CDR1 SGHDN and CDR2 FVKESK. V was clipped by 4 bases and J by 10 bases, with 16 bases between them. In nucleotides, the CDR3 is TGTGCCAGCAGCCGGCGGGACGCCGGGGGAAAACTGTTTTTT. This sequence encodes CASSRRDAGGKLFF.

This clone has just a few counts. The chain combines TRBV6-5 with TRBJ2-3, with D perhaps TRBD2 (6 bases). With 7 bases removed from V and 3 bases from J, the gap between germline ends came to 14 bases. This CDR3 region has 14 residues. Looked up from germline, CDR1 is MNHEY and CDR2 is SVGAGI. The CDR3 here is CASKVGRATDTQYF. For the CDR3, the DNA is TGTGCCAGCAAAGTCGGGAGAGCGACAGATACGCAGTATTTT.